This T cell receptor (beta chain) comes out of a study of OX40 agonist ivuxolimab in advanced cancers. Study context: Mean age around 60 years, range about 23 to 80; 82.7% male.

Findings and limits, study-wide: The average count of expanded clones was higher among CD8+ T cells than among CD4+. Relatively little clonal expansion, among the lowest observed, appeared in partial responders at 0.1-3.0 mg/kg.

The CDR3 runs to 13 residues. Germline V gene sequence: CDR1 MNHNS, CDR2 SASEGT. With 8 bases removed from V and 0 bases from J, the gap between germline ends came to 11 bases. This clone was found a few times. Antigen unknown. TCRdb's table, derived via immunoSEQ multiplex PCR, lists solely in-frame clones and lacks some. The sample carries roughly 25,000 clones, around nine tenths recorded once. The chain joins TRBV6-1 to TRBJ2-7, with D unclear. This sequence was found in an adult with an advanced solid tumor such as melanoma, head and neck, liver or kidney cancer. Source: CD4+ or CD8+ T cells sorted from blood, taken in a trial of the OX40 agonist ivuxolimab. The CDR3 reads CASGQLGSYEQYF. CDR3 sequence (DNA): TGTGCCAGCGGTCAGCTGGGCTCCTACGAGCAGTACTTC.